What follows are 5 T cell receptor beta chains derived from one specimen sequenced in a study of blood T cell repertoires in COVID-19 (dated by TCRdb to 2020 to 2021). Libraries were constructed by the immunoSEQ multiplex PCR assay. TCRdb mirrors the immuneACCESS table, restricted to in-frame sequences. Some clones are absent from its copies; in checked studies, under half trace to an unresolved V gene, and the reason for the others is unknown. Within this sample are some 190,000 clones, with 86% of them counted one time only. The ten largest clones capture 20% to 25% of the sample. The specimen sequenced was PBMCs or T cells enriched from blood (not recorded which). The receptors originated from a woman aged 40 to 50 in a cohort exposed to, infected with or recovered from COVID-19 (not recorded which).

This clone occurred once. The rearrangement uses TRBV2 and TRBJ1-5, with TRBD1 matching over 9 bases. The CDR3 length is 14 residues. Germline V gene sequence: CDR1 SNHLY, CDR2 FYNNEI. V lost 7 bases, J lost 4 bases, and 5 bases stayed unmatched. CDR3: CASTTGQGNQPQHF. CDR3 nucleotide sequence: TGTGCCAGCACCACCGGACAGGGGAATCAGCCCCAGCATTTT. Variable domain in full (rest from reference TRBV2 and TRBJ1-5): EPEVTQTPSHQVTQMGQEVILRCVPISNHLYFYWYRQILGQKVEFLVSFYNNEISEKSEIFDDQFSVERPDGSNFTLKIRSTKLEDSAMYFCASTTGQGNQPQHFGDGTRLSIL.

The chain recombines TRBV28 with TRBJ2-5; TRBD2 aligns across 13 bases. CDR1 is MDHEN and CDR2 is SYDVKM in the germline V gene. With V trimmed by 6 bases and J by 9 bases, 10 bases remained unmatched. The CDR3 has 15 residues. This CDR3 reads CASSGLAGAAGAQYF. CDR3 nucleotides: TGTGCCAGCAGCGGACTAGCGGGGGCCGCGGGGGCCCAGTACTTC.

This chain connects TRBV9 to TRBJ2-3; TRBD2 agrees at 8 bases. Per the germline V gene, CDR1 is SGDLS and CDR2 is YYNGEE. The CDR3 spans 16 residues. Trimming cost V 4 bases and J 1 base; bases outside gene matches: 8. Here the CDR3 reads CASSSRNGRGTDTQYF. The CDR3, as DNA: TGTGCCAGCAGCTCCCGTAACGGGAGGGGCACAGATACGCAGTATTTT.

The chain is built from TRBV7-6 and TRBJ2-3, with D possibly being TRBD1 (5 bases). CDR3 size: 15 residues. Trimming removed 4 bases at V and 8 bases at J, with 19 bases between. Germline-derived CDR1 and CDR2 are SGHVS and FNYEAQ. The chain's CDR3 is CASSSSTINRGTQYF. The CDR3 bases are TGTGCCAGCAGCTCCTCCACAATCAATAGGGGTACGCAGTATTTT.

This chain connects TRBV5-6 to TRBJ1-6, with D perhaps matching TRBD1 (5 bases). CDR1 and CDR2 from the germline V gene are SGHDT and YYEEEE. The V gene lost 2 bases and the J gene lost 11 bases, with 14 bases spanning the gap. The CDR3 totals 14 residues. CDR3 in DNA: TGTGCCAGCAGCTTTGGAAACATAGGGGCACCCCTCCACTTT. Its protein product is CASSFGNIGAPLHF.